The rows below give T cell receptor beta chains drawn from one sample of a study of OX40 agonist ivuxolimab in advanced cancers. The protocol was immunoSEQ multiplex PCR, while the TCRdb copy is restricted to in-frame clones and leaves out a portion. The sample consists of about 47,000 clones, around four fifths of them appearing once. Material: CD4+ or CD8+ T cells sorted from blood, obtained in a trial of the OX40 agonist ivuxolimab. The receptors derive from an adult with an advanced solid tumor such as melanoma, head and neck, liver or kidney cancer. Both conserved end residues are part of each CDR3. A D gene is named only where the DNA matches it firmly. Size is omitted from some rows. Given values are once, few, many or a class for expanded clones.

TRBJ2-1,.,TRBV5-6,.,TGTGCCAGCAGATCCGGACCCACCGACAATGAGCAGTTCTTC,CASRSGPTDNEQFF
TRBJ2-3,TRBD2,TRBV9,.,TGTGCCAGCAGCGTAGGGCCTGGGCGGGAGGGCACAGATACGCAGTATTTT,CASSVGPGREGTDTQYF
TRBJ2-5,.,TRBV7-3,few,TGTGCCAGCAGCTTCGGAAGGACAGCGCACCAAGAGACCCAGTACTTC,CASSFGRTAHQETQYF
TRBJ2-1,.,TRBV7-2,.,TGTGCCAGCAGCTCGCAGGACCTTGAGCAGTTCTTC,CASSSQDLEQFF
TRBJ2-3,TRBD2,TRBV7-2,.,TGTGCCAGCAGCACCCGACTAGCGGGAGGGCAAACAGATACGCAGTATTTT,CASSTRLAGGQTDTQYF
TRBJ2-7,TRBD2,TRBV5-1,.,TGCGCCAGCAGCCCCGGAGTGAGCGGGGACGCCTACGAGCAGTACTTC,CASSPGVSGDAYEQYF
TRBJ1-5,TRBD1,TRBV7-9,.,TGTGCCAGCAGCCCACAGGGGGAGCCCCAGCATTTT,CASSPQGEPQHF
TRBJ2-6,.,TRBV6-5,.,TGTGCCAGCAGTTACGGGGGCTCTGGGGCCAACGTCCTGACTTTC,CASSYGGSGANVLTF
TRBJ2-3,TRBD1,TRBV18,.,TGTGCCAGCTCACCGGGACAGCGAGATACGCAGTATTTT,CASSPGQRDTQYF
TRBJ2-3,.,TRBV4-1,.,TGCGCCAGCAGCCGTTGGGCGGGGAGCCGGGGGCCAGATACGCAGTATTTT,CASSRWAGSRGPDTQYF
TRBJ2-5,.,TRBV5-1,few,TGCGCCAGCAGCTTCTCTACGGGACAAGAGACCCAGTACTTC,CASSFSTGQETQYF
TRBJ1-1,.,TRBV6-6,.,TGTGCCAGCAGTTACGTTATGAACACTGAAGCTTTCTTT,CASSYVMNTEAFF
TRBJ2-7,TRBD1,TRBV18,.,TGTGCCAGCTCACCGGACAGGGTAGAGACGTACTTC,CASSPDRVETYF
TRBJ2-2,TRBD2,TRBV5-1,.,TGCGCCAGCAGCTTGGAGGTTAGCGGGGGCACCGGGGAGCTGTTTTTT,CASSLEVSGGTGELFF